These T cell receptor beta chains were read from a single sample in a study of shared clonotypes between healthy human individuals. Sequencing was performed with immunoSEQ multiplex PCR; in TCRdb, only in-frame clones are kept and a portion is missing. The data contain about 1 million clones, around 75% of them singletons. Sequencing was done on a sample of memory CD4+ T cells sorted from blood. The receptors stem from a man between 18 and 29 years old in good health. Each CDR3 is given with its conserved first and last residue. A D gene is named only where the DNA matches it firmly. Expanded clones are given a class, and other clones once, few, many or no size at all.

J gene,V gene,D gene,clone size,CDR3 DNA,CDR3 protein
TRBJ2-5,TRBV2,-,-,TGTGCCAGCAGAGGAACGGGGCTGGGGGAGACCCAGTACTTC,CASRGTGLGETQYF
TRBJ1-1,TRBV4-3,-,-,TGCGCCAGCAGCCAAGAAATGAGGGGATCTGAAGCTTTCTTT,CASSQEMRGSEAFF
TRBJ1-1,TRBV6-5,TRBD1,-,TGTGCCAGCAGTTACTCGACAGGGGTGGTCACTGAAGCTTTCTTT,CASSYSTGVVTEAFF
TRBJ1-5,TRBV19,-,few,TGTGCCAGTAGTCAGGGGCTGAATCAGCCCCAGCATTTT,CASSQGLNQPQHF
TRBJ1-6,TRBV5-1,TRBD1,-,TGCGCCAGCAGCTTGTCAGGGGGCGCGGGTTCACCCCTCCACTTT,CASSLSGGAGSPLHF
TRBJ2-1,TRBV19,TRBD2,-,TGTGCCACCAGAGGGCTAGCGGCATACAATGAGCAGTTCTTC,CATRGLAAYNEQFF
TRBJ2-7,TRBV2,-,few,TGTGCCAGCAGGCCAGGGCCCTTCGAGCAGTACTTC,CASRPGPFEQYF
TRBJ1-4,TRBV7-6,-,few,TGTGCCAGCAGCTTAGGGGCCGTGGATGAAAAACTGTTTTTT,CASSLGAVDEKLFF
TRBJ1-5,TRBV2,TRBD1,-,TGTGCCAGCAGTGTACCACAGGGGGCGATCCAGCCCCAGCATTTT,CASSVPQGAIQPQHF
TRBJ1-3,TRBV5-1,-,-,TGCGCCAGTGCACCCGGCAGTTTTTCTGGAAACACCATATATTTT,CASAPGSFSGNTIYF
TRBJ1-4,TRBV6-6,-,-,TGTGCCAGCAGGCGGGGGGTCTCAACTAATGAAAAACTGTTTTTT,CASRRGVSTNEKLFF
TRBJ2-7,TRBV28,TRBD1,-,TGTGCCAGCAGCAGAGCGACCGGGACAGGCTCCTACGAGCAGTACTTC,CASSRATGTGSYEQYF
TRBJ1-5,TRBV6-1,-,few,TGTGCCAGCAGTGACAAGGGGCAGGGTCTTCAGCCCCAGCATTTT,CASSDKGQGLQPQHF
TRBJ2-7,TRBV19,TRBD2,-,TGTGCCAGTAGTATGGCTAGCGGGGGGTCATACGAGCAGTACTTC,CASSMASGGSYEQYF
TRBJ2-5,TRBV7-2,-,many,TGTGCCAGCAGCTTAGCGTTCGGCCTCCAAGAGACCCAGTACTTC,CASSLAFGLQETQYF
TRBJ2-5,TRBV11-2,-,-,TGTGCCAGCAGCTTAGCAGCCTTTAGTGAGACCCAGTACTTC,CASSLAAFSETQYF
TRBJ1-5,TRBV6-5,-,-,TGTGCCATCCTACCTCCGCCCAGGGCGGGTCAGCCCCAGCATTTT,CAILPPPRAGQPQHF
TRBJ2-5,TRBV7-9,-,-,TGTGCCAGCAGCTTAGTTTCCGAGGAGACCCAGTACTTC,CASSLVSEETQYF
TRBJ2-7,TRBV18,-,-,TGTGCCAGCTCACCACTGAGCGGAACTACCTACGAGCAGTACTTC,CASSPLSGTTYEQYF
TRBJ2-5,TRBV6-1,TRBD2,once,TGTGCCAGCGACCGTGTCGGGGGGGTAGAGACCCAGTACTTC,CASDRVGGVETQYF
TRBJ2-2,TRBV6-5,-,-,TGTGCCAGCAGTTACAGGGGAGGAACCGGGGAGCTGTTTTTT,CASSYRGGTGELFF
TRBJ1-3,TRBV30,-,-,TGTGCCTGGAGTGCTGTCTCTGGAAACACCATATATTTT,CAWSAVSGNTIYF
TRBJ2-5,TRBV7-9,TRBD1,many,TGTGCCAGCAGCTTAGCCCGACAGGGTCAAGAGACCCAGTACTTC,CASSLARQGQETQYF
TRBJ2-5,TRBV5-1,-,-,TGCGCCAGCAGATACCAAGCCGTCCAAGAGACCCAGTACTTC,CASRYQAVQETQYF
TRBJ2-3,TRBV6-6,TRBD2,-,TGTGCCAGCAGTCCTAGCGGGGCCACAGATACGCAGTATTTT,CASSPSGATDTQYF